The 13 T cell receptor beta chains presented below share a single source sample, sequenced in a study of blood T cell repertoires in COVID-19. TCRdb keeps only in-frame clones here, not all; method: immunoSEQ multiplex PCR. The repertoire holds around 400,000 clones, with just under 90% as singletons. The sequencing sample was made of PBMCs or T cells enriched from blood (not recorded which). The origin of the receptors is a woman aged 25 to 39 who had recovered from COVID-19.

This chain uses TRBV6-5 with TRBJ1-1, with D tentatively TRBD1 (5 bases). The V gene's germline CDR1 is MNHEY and CDR2 SVGAGI. The CDR3 totals 12 residues. The V and J ends lost 6 bases and 7 bases respectively, with 12 bases between them. CDR3 coding DNA: TGTGCCAGCAGCCATCTCACAGGTGAAGCTTTCTTT. Amino acids: CASSHLTGEAFF.

The CDR3 is CAWRGGQRKGSSYNSPLHF. In DNA, the CDR3 is TGTGCCTGGAGAGGAGGACAGCGAAAGGGCAGCTCCTATAATTCACCCCTCCACTTT. V and J are TRBV30 and TRBJ1-6, with a tentative D call TRBD1 (6 bases). The CDR3 extends over 19 amino acids. Germline V lookup: CDR1 GTSNPN, CDR2 SVGIG (reference sequence). V was clipped by 3 bases and J by 0 bases, with 21 bases between them.

This chain connects TRBV12-3 or TRBV12-4 to TRBJ1-1, with TRBD1 as a possible D gene (5 bases). The CDR3 totals 12 residues. V lost 8 bases, J lost 8 bases, and 15 bases lay in between. CDR3 loop: CASAGAGSEAFF. The CDR3 DNA sequence: TGTGCCAGCGCTGGGGCCGGGTCCGAAGCTTTCTTT.

This clone showed up just once. CDR3 sequence (DNA): TGTGCCAGTAGTATACATAGGGGGCATACTGAAGCTTTCTTT. As protein: CASSIHRGHTEAFF. V is TRBV19 and J is TRBJ1-1; 7 bases fit TRBD1. The CDR3 spans 14 residues. V was clipped by 2 bases and J by 5 bases; unmatched bases: 5. Germline V gene sequence: CDR1 LNHDA, CDR2 SQIVND (reference sequence).

V is TRBV18 and J is TRBJ2-1, with D maybe TRBD1 (5 bases). Germline V lookup: CDR1 KGHSH, CDR2 LQKENI. V gave up 6 bases and J gave up 5 bases, with 11 bases separating them. The CDR3 length is 13 residues. Written as DNA, the CDR3 is TGTGCCAGCTCGTCAGGGCCCAACAATGAGCAGTTCTTC. This encodes CASSSGPNNEQFF.

This clone is a singleton in its sample. The V and J genes are TRBV30 and TRBJ1-3; no firm D call. In germline, CDR1 is GTSNPN, CDR2 SVGIG (reference sequence). The CDR3 has 14 amino acids. V was clipped by 3 bases and J by 2 bases, with 11 bases between them. CDR3: CAWRIEATGNTIYF. The CDR3 nucleotides read TGTGCCTGGAGGATCGAGGCCACTGGAAACACCATATATTTT.

Here the CDR3 reads CASSQVSGGASYGYTF. In DNA form, the CDR3 reads TGCGCCAGCAGCCAAGTCAGCGGGGGGGCGAGCTATGGCTACACCTTC. The chain combines TRBV4-1 with TRBJ1-2; the D gene is possibly TRBD1 (6 bases). The CDR3 loop spans 16 amino acids. Germline V gene data show CDR1 as MGHRA and CDR2 as YSYEKL. V lost 1 base to trimming and J lost 4 bases, with 16 bases between them.

This chain links TRBV10-3 with TRBJ2-7, with 8 bases identical to TRBD1. The CDR3 extends over 17 amino acids. With 5 bases clipped from V and 2 bases from J, the junction kept 14 bases outside the gene matches. CDR1 ENHRY and CDR2 SYGVKD come from the germline V gene. Here the CDR3 reads CAISPHSGQGPTYEQYF. The CDR3 DNA reads TGTGCCATCAGTCCTCATTCAGGACAGGGCCCAACCTACGAGCAGTACTTC.

This clone was counted once. The chain carries TRBV28 and TRBJ1-3, with 11 bases matching TRBD1. CDR3 length equals 14 residues. The junction had 1 base not matched to a gene; V was cut back by 7 bases and J by 2 bases. CDR1 and CDR2 (germline): MDHEN, SYDVKM. As DNA, the CDR3 is TGTGCCAGCATGGGACAGGGGGCTGGAAACACCATATATTTT. Protein sequence: CASMGQGAGNTIYF.

The chain uses TRBV4-2 and TRBJ2-3; D may be TRBD1 (5 bases). Germline values: CDR1 LGHNA, CDR2 YNFKEQ. The CDR3 runs to 15 residues. With 1 base removed from V and 6 bases from J, the gap between germline ends came to 14 bases. CDR3 sequence (DNA): TGTGCCAGCAGCCAAGTGGGGCCCAGATCGGATACGCAGTATTTT. Translation gives CASSQVGPRSDTQYF.

This chain joins TRBV11-1 and TRBJ1-1; no reliable D call. The V gene's germline CDR1 is SGHAT and CDR2 FQDESV (reference sequence). The CDR3 runs 13 residues. Trimming stripped 4 bases from V and 0 bases from J, with 6 bases between. CDR3 bases: TGTGCCAGCAGCTCAAGCGTGAACACTGAAGCTTTCTTT. Translated, it gives CASSSSVNTEAFF.

The CDR3 loop reads CASSQRANYGYTF. CDR3 sequence (DNA): TGTGCCAGCAGCCAACGAGCTAACTATGGCTACACCTTC. V is TRBV3-1 (or the pseudogene TRBV3-2) and J is TRBJ1-2; D remains ambiguous. With 2 bases removed from V and 0 bases from J, the gap between germline ends came to 4 bases. This CDR3 is built from 13 residues. Germline CDR1 and CDR2: LGHDT and YNNKEL (reference sequence).

The rearrangement joins TRBV5-1 to TRBJ2-1; perhaps TRBD2 as D (6 bases). The CDR3 contains 13 residues. The V gene's germline CDR1 is SGHRS and CDR2 YFSETQ. Trimming cost V 3 bases and J 4 bases, with 8 bases left between them. The CDR3 region is CASSSGTYNEQFF. The DNA for the CDR3 is TGCGCCAGCAGCTCCGGGACTTACAATGAGCAGTTCTTC.